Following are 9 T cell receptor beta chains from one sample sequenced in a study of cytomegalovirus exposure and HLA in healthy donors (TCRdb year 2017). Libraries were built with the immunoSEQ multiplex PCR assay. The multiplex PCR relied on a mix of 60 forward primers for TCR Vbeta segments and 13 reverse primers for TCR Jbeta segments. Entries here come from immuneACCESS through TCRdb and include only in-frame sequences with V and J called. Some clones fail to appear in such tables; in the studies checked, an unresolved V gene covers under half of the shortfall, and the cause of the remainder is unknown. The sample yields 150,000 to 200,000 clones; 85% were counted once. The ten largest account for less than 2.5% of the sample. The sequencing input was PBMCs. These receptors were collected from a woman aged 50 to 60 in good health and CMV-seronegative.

CDR3 protein: CASQGRDNLKKLFF. The CDR3 DNA follows: TGTGCCAGCCAAGGAAGGGACAATCTAAAAAAACTGTTTTTT. This chain uses TRBV7-9 with TRBJ1-4, with a tentative D call TRBD1 (6 bases). The CDR3 is 14 residues long. Between the trimmed V and J ends, which lost 8 bases and 9 bases, there was a span of 19 bases. Germline assignment: CDR1 SEHNR and CDR2 FQNEAQ (reference sequence).

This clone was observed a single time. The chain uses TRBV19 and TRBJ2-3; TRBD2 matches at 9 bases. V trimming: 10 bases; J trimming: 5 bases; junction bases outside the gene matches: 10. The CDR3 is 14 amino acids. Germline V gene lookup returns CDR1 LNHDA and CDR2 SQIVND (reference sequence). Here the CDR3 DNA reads TGTGCCACTAGGGGTACTAGCGGGCAAGATACGCAGTATTTT. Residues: CATRGTSGQDTQYF.

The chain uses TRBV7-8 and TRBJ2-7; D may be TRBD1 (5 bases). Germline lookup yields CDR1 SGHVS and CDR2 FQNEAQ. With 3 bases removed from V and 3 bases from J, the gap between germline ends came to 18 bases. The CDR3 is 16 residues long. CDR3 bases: TGTGCCAGCAGCTTTGGACCGCCAGGGTCCCGCTACGAGCAGTACTTC. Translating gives CASSFGPPGSRYEQYF.

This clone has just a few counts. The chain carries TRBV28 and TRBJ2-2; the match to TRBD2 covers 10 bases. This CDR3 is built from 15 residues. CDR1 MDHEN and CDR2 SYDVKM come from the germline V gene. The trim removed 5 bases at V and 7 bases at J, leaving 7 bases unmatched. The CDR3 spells CASSALSGRVGELFF. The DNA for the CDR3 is TGTGCCAGCAGTGCCTTGAGCGGGAGGGTCGGGGAGCTGTTTTTT.

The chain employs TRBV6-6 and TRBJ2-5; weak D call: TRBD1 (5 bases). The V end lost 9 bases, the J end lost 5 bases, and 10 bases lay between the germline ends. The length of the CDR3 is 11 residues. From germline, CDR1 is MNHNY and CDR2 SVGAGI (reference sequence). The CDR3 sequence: CASLKGETQYF. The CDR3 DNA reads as TGTGCCAGTCTAAAGGGGGAGACCCAGTACTTC.

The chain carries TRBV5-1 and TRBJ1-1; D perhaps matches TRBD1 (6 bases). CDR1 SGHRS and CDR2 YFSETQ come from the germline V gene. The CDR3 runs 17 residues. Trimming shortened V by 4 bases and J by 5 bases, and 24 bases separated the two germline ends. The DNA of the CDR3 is TGCGCCAGCAGCCCGGCCGGGGGGGCGACCCTGGGAACTGAAGCTTTCTTT. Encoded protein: CASSPAGGATLGTEAFF.

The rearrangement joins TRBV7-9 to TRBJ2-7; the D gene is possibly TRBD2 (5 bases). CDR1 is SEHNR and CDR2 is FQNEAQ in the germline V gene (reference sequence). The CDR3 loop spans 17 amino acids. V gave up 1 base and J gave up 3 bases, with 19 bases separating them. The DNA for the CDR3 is TGTGCCAGCAGCTTAGGGCTGACGGGGTGGACTGACTACGAGCAGTACTTC. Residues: CASSLGLTGWTDYEQYF.

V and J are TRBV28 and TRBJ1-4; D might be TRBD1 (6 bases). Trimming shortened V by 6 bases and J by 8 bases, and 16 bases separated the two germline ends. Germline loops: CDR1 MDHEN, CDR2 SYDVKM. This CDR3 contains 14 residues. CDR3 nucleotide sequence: TGTGCCAGCAGAATCGGGGGGGCGCGGGAAAAACTGTTTTTT. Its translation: CASRIGGAREKLFF.

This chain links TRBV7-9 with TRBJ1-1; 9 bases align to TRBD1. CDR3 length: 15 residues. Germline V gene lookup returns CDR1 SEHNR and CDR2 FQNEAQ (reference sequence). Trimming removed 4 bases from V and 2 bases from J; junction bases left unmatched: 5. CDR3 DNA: TGTGCCAGCAGCTCCTGGGACAGGGTAAACACTGAAGCTTTCTTT. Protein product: CASSSWDRVNTEAFF. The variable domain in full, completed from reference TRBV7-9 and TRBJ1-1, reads DTGVSQNPRHKITKRGQNVTFRCDPISEHNRLYWYRQTLGQGPEFLTYFQNEAQLEKSRLLSDRFSAERPKGSFSTLEIQRTEQGDSAMYLCASSSWDRVNTEAFFGQGTRLTVV.